This T cell receptor (beta chain) was obtained from a study of cytomegalovirus exposure and HLA in healthy donors. Findings and limits, study-wide: Further analysis, carried out later, found HLA-associated TCR beta chains more clonally expanded than equally common other chains. The study designated about 180 TCR beta chains cytomegalovirus-associated.

On this clone: Its antigen is not identified.

Germline CDR1 and CDR2: SGHRS and YFSETQ. The CDR3 contains 18 residues. Trimming shortened V by 0 bases and J by 2 bases, and 21 bases separated the two germline ends. The PCR used 60 Vbeta and 13 Jbeta primers. Data came from immunoSEQ multiplex PCR; TCRdb stores just in-frame clones and leaves some out. The table lists about 150,000 clones, with approximately 1.5% in the top ten. Input material: PBMCs. V is TRBV5-1 and J is TRBJ2-7, with D possibly being TRBD2 (6 bases). The sequence was collected from a woman aged 45-65 years in good health and CMV-seronegative. DNA for the CDR3: TGCGCCAGCAGCTTGGTGGTCGTAGCGGAGCCAACCCCCTACGAGCAGTACTTC. Protein product: CASSLVVVAEPTPYEQYF.